This TCR beta chain comes out of a study of PD-L1 blockade in urothelial cancer. Study information: Bladder-origin urothelial cancer in males covered about 90% of the roughly 30 patients.

The repertoire was sequenced with immunoSEQ multiplex PCR; TCRdb's copy has only in-frame clones and lacks some. The repertoire holds about 110,000 clones, 91% seen once, with 3% to 4.5% in the top ten. The time point here: peripheral blood 6 weeks after treatment start. J gave up 4 bases and V 5 bases, and 3 bases lay outside the gene matches. In germline, CDR1 is SGHTA, CDR2 FQGTGA. The CDR3 has 15 amino acids. The TCR originated in a man in his sixties with urothelial cancer. V usage is TRBV7-3 and J usage is TRBJ2-3; TRBD2 agrees at 13 bases. Sequenced here: PBMCs, sampled around atezolizumab (anti-PD-L1) treatment. CDR3 in DNA: TGTGCCAGCAGCGGAACTAGCGGGGGGGCAGATACGCAGTATTTT. The encoded protein is CASSGTSGGADTQYF.